The 11 T cell receptor beta chains listed next were all sequenced from one sample in a study of T-cell memory formation after mild COVID-19. TCRdb re-called the 5' RACE reads through MiXCR, storing one row per CDR3 protein. Among fewer than 450,000 distinct CDR3 sequences listed, approximately 24% were seen once. Sequenced input: PBMCs or a T cell subset sorted from them (not recorded which). The receptor set was obtained from an adult woman who had mild COVID-19 (a few samples of this study predate the infection). Cell type and time point are not known.

V is TRBV4-3 and J is TRBJ2-1; possibly TRBD1 or TRBD2 for D (6 bases each). Trimming removed 0 bases at V and 8 bases at J, with 14 bases between. CDR1 and CDR2 (germline): LGHNA, YSLEER. This CDR3 has 15 residues. The CDR3 nucleotides read TGCGCCAGCAGCCAAGAATCGGGGGCTGGGTATGAGCAGTTCTTC. This sequence encodes CASSQESGAGYEQFF.

This rearrangement joins TRBV5-1 to TRBJ1-1; the D gene is possibly TRBD1 (6 bases). Looked up from germline, CDR1 is SGHRS and CDR2 is YFSETQ. The CDR3 is made up of 15 amino acids. V lost 4 bases and J lost 0, with 13 bases in between. The CDR3 DNA sequence: TGCGCCAGCAGCCCTTGGACAGATCTGAACACTGAAGCTTTCTTT. Translation gives CASSPWTDLNTEAFF. Full variable domain (rest looked up from reference TRBV5-1 and TRBJ1-1): KAGVTQTPRYLIKTRGQQVTLSCSPISGHRSVSWYQQTPGQGLQFLFEYFSETQRNKGNFPGRFSGRQFSNSRSEMNVSTLELGDSALYLCASSPWTDLNTEAFFGQGTRLTVV.

This clonotype was counted only a few times. The chain carries TRBV7-8 and TRBJ2-1; 14 bases align to TRBD2. Trimming at V came to 2 bases and at J to 5 bases, leaving 2 bases not matched to a gene. CDR1 is SGHVS, CDR2 FQNEAQ, per germline. The CDR3 loop spans 16 amino acids. The CDR3 DNA is TGTGCCAGCAGCTTAAGACTAGCGGGGGGGGACAATGAGCAGTTCTTC. Translated: CASSLRLAGGDNEQFF.

This clonotype was seen once. The CDR3 nucleotides are TGCAGCGTCGGGATCTCTGGAAACACCATATATTTT. This sequence encodes CSVGISGNTIYF. This chain joins TRBV29-1 and TRBJ1-3, with D unresolved. Germline CDR1 is SQVTM and CDR2 is ANQGSEA. The ends were cut back, 6 bases at V and 0 bases at J, with 6 bases in the middle. The CDR3 extends over 12 amino acids.

The chain joins TRBV7-9 to TRBJ1-1, with a tentative D call TRBD1 (6 bases). From germline, CDR1 is SEHNR and CDR2 FQNEAQ (reference sequence). The CDR3 contains 16 residues. Trimming took off 4 bases at V and 5 bases at J, with 20 bases between the two ends. For the CDR3, the DNA is TGTGCCAGCAGCTCCCTTATACGGGGGGGCGGGACTGAAGCTTTCTTT. This codes for CASSSLIRGGGTEAFF.

This chain joins TRBV5-4 and TRBJ2-1; possibly TRBD2 for D (7 bases). The CDR3 is 14 residues long. Trimming cost V 4 bases and J 7 bases, with 15 bases left between them. The V gene's germline CDR1 is SGHNT and CDR2 YYREEE (reference sequence). DNA of the CDR3: TGTGCCAGCAGCCCGGGGGGCGCGAATAATGAGCAGTTCTTC. Translated: CASSPGGANNEQFF.

The CDR3: CASSPHGGTSGIDEQFF. The CDR3 nucleotides read TGTGCCAGCAGTCCTCACGGCGGGACTAGCGGGATCGATGAGCAGTTCTTC. The chain recombines TRBV27 with TRBJ2-1, with 13 bases aligning to TRBD2. This CDR3 has 17 residues. CDR1 is MNHEY, CDR2 SMNVEV, per germline (reference sequence). Unmatched junction bases numbered 12, after V lost 5 bases and J lost 8 bases.

This clonotype showed up just once. The chain joins TRBV6-2 or TRBV6-3 to TRBJ1-4, with TRBD1 identical over 8 bases. The CDR3 runs to 14 residues. Germline V gives CDR1 MNHEY, CDR2 SVGEGT. The J segment lost 8 bases and the V segment lost 5 bases, leaving 7 bases of the junction unmatched. The CDR3: CASSLQGAGEKLFF. CDR3 DNA: TGTGCCAGCAGTCTCCAGGGGGCAGGGGAAAAACTGTTTTTT.

The chain is built from TRBV7-2 and TRBJ2-3; D gene unclear. CDR1 is SGHTA and CDR2 is FQGNSA in the germline V gene. V was cut by 4 bases and J by 3 bases, with 8 bases left in between. The CDR3 contains 13 residues. CDR3 residues: CASSYFGTDTQYF. The CDR3 nucleotides read TGTGCCAGCAGCTATTTCGGGACAGATACGCAGTATTTT. The whole variable domain, remainder taken from reference TRBV7-2 and TRBJ2-3, is GAGVSQSPSNKVTEKGKDVELRCDPISGHTALYWYRQSLGQGLEFLIYFQGNSAPDKSGLPSDRFSAERTGGSVSTLTIQRTQQEDSAVYLCASSYFGTDTQYFGPGTRLTVL.

This clonotype turned up a few times. The chain uses TRBV18 and TRBJ1-1; 9 bases map to TRBD1. V gave up 4 bases and J gave up 3 bases; unmatched junction bases: 3. The germline CDR1 and CDR2 sequences are KGHSH and LQKENI. This CDR3 is 14 amino acids long. CDR3 loop: CASSRDRDHTEAFF. CDR3 nucleotide sequence: TGTGCCAGCTCACGGGACAGGGACCACACTGAAGCTTTCTTT.

The rearrangement uses TRBV5-1 and TRBJ2-3, with D possibly matching TRBD1 (7 bases). Deletions cut 3 bases from V and 0 bases from J, with 14 bases between. Germline V gives CDR1 SGHRS, CDR2 YFSETQ. The CDR3 spans 16 residues. The CDR3 DNA is TGCGCCAGCAGCTCGACAGGGACTGCTAGCACAGATACGCAGTATTTT. It encodes CASSSTGTASTDTQYF.